Following are 30 T cell receptor beta chains from one sample sequenced in a study of response to subunit inactivated influenza vaccine. Via MiXCR, TCRdb re-called the RT-PCR reads, giving one row per CDR3 protein. The sample lists 650,000 to 800,000 distinct CDR3 sequences, about 15% occurring once. Material: PBMCs from blood, obtained 14 days before vaccination. Receptors were obtained from a man between 50 and 59 years old who received an inactivated influenza vaccine.

This clonotype was seen a handful of times. The gene calls are TRBV2 and TRBJ1-2; no clear D. V gave up 3 bases and J gave up 4 bases, with 12 bases separating them. Germline V lookup: CDR1 SNHLY, CDR2 FYNNEI. CDR3 size: 14 residues. CDR3 amino acids: CASSDQSRSYGYTF. The CDR3 DNA reads TGTGCCAGCAGTGACCAGAGTCGGTCCTATGGCTACACCTTC.

This clonotype turned up a few times. The V gene is TRBV5-1, the J gene TRBJ2-1; D may correspond to TRBD1 or TRBD2 (6 bases each). The V end was cut by 0 bases, the J end by 8 bases, with 18 bases between. The germline gives CDR1 SGHRS, CDR2 YFSETQ. The length of the CDR3 is 16 residues. The CDR3 region is CASSLGTRGAGDEQFF. The CDR3 nucleotides are TGCGCCAGCAGCTTGGGTACGAGGGGGGCCGGCGATGAGCAGTTCTTC.

This chain uses TRBV12-3 or TRBV12-4 with TRBJ2-1, with 8 bases matching TRBD2. The CDR3 sequence is 20 residues long. V lost 0 bases to trimming and J lost 0 bases; unmatched junction nucleotides: 13. The CDR3 sequence is CASSLAQRGGVISSYNEQFF. The DNA of the CDR3 is TGTGCCAGCAGTTTAGCGCAACGGGGGGGGGTCATAAGCTCCTACAATGAGCAGTTCTTC.

This clonotype was recorded a few times. The rearrangement joins TRBV4-2 to TRBJ1-5, with D hard to call. Germline CDR1 reads LGHNA; CDR2 reads YNFKEQ. CDR3 length: 15 residues. Trimming removed 4 bases from V and 0 bases from J, with 10 bases in between. CDR3 DNA: TGTGCCAGCAGCCGCGGATTTTATAGCAATCAGCCCCAGCATTTT. Protein sequence: CASSRGFYSNQPQHF.

The CDR3 DNA reads as TGTGCCAGCAGCTTACAGAGGGAGGCCACTGAAGCTTTCTTT. It codes for CASSLQREATEAFF. The chain uses TRBV7-2 and TRBJ1-1; no firm D call. Trimming pared 2 bases from V and 4 bases from J, leaving 11 bases between. Germline V gene data show CDR1 as SGHTA and CDR2 as FQGNSA. The CDR3 consists of 14 residues.

This chain uses TRBV29-1 with TRBJ2-2, with 12 bases that match TRBD1. Trimming cost V 3 bases and J 3 bases; bases outside gene matches: 8. CDR1 and CDR2 (germline): SQVTM, ANQGSEA. The CDR3 length is 17 residues. CDR3 sequence: CSVDGDRGPLDTGELFF. The CDR3 DNA reads as TGCAGCGTTGACGGGGACAGGGGGCCTCTTGACACCGGGGAGCTGTTTTTT.

This clonotype turned up a few times. This chain connects TRBV5-1 to TRBJ2-3; D unclear. The CDR3 has 16 residues. The germline gives CDR1 SGHRS, CDR2 YFSETQ. V was shortened by 0 bases and J by 0 bases, with 11 bases between the two germline ends. The DNA for the CDR3 is TGCGCCAGCAGCTTGGCCCTAGTGGGTAGCACAGATACGCAGTATTTT. Its protein is CASSLALVGSTDTQYF.

In its sample, this clonotype was seen many times. This chain uses TRBV6-6 with TRBJ1-1; D is unresolved. The CDR3 extends over 11 amino acids. Germline assignment: CDR1 MNHNY and CDR2 SVGAGI (reference sequence). Trimming took off 7 bases at V and 12 bases at J, with 15 bases between the two ends. The CDR3 loop reads CASTSYRGTFF. For the CDR3, the DNA is TGTGCCAGCACATCGTACCGGGGAACTTTCTTT.

The chain joins TRBV10-3 to TRBJ1-5, with D possibly being TRBD1 (5 bases). The CDR3 totals 14 residues. V lost 0 bases, J lost 5 bases, and 8 bases lay in between. Germline V lookup: CDR1 ENHRY, CDR2 SYGVKD. The CDR3 loop reads CAISESRDDQPQHF. The CDR3 coding sequence is TGTGCCATCAGTGAGTCGAGGGACGATCAGCCCCAGCATTTT.

The rearrangement joins TRBV7-9 to TRBJ2-4; 7 nucleotides match TRBD2. The ends lost 4 bases at V and 1 base at J; junction bases unmatched: 4. The CDR3 spans 15 residues. Germline V lookup: CDR1 SEHNR, CDR2 FQNEAQ (reference sequence). DNA for the CDR3: TGTGCCAGCAGCTATTACGGGGGGGCCAAAAACATTCAGTACTTC. Translation gives CASSYYGGAKNIQYF.

There are a few counts of this clonotype. V is TRBV6-1 and J is TRBJ2-2; TRBD2 matches 12 bases. CDR1 and CDR2 (germline): MNHNS, SASEGT. CDR3 size: 16 residues. V gave up 5 bases and J gave up 5 bases; unmatched junction bases: 6. The CDR3 DNA is TGTGCCAGCAGTCTCCCCGGGACTAGCGGGACCGGGGAGCTGTTTTTT. Its translation is CASSLPGTSGTGELFF.

This clonotype was observed a single time. V and J are TRBV7-9 and TRBJ2-5; TRBD2 aligns across 11 bases. CDR3 size: 15 residues. Per germline, CDR1 SEHNR and CDR2 FQNEAQ (reference sequence). V shed 6 bases, J shed 5 bases, and the junction held 8 bases outside the gene matches. The CDR3 DNA sequence: TGTGCCAGCAGGCCTCTAGCGGGAGGTTTGGAGACCCAGTACTTC. This sequence encodes CASRPLAGGLETQYF.

This clonotype has at least ten counts. The gene calls are TRBV29-1 and TRBJ2-1; D unresolved. Trimming removed 6 bases at V and 7 bases at J, with 10 bases between. Germline lookup yields CDR1 SQVTM and CDR2 ANQGSEA. The CDR3 consists of 11 residues. The DNA of the CDR3 is TGCAGCGTCGTACTAAGAAATGAGCAGTTCTTC. Amino acids: CSVVLRNEQFF.

The V and J genes are TRBV7-2 and TRBJ2-5; 11 bases agree with TRBD2. V lost 3 bases, J lost 0 bases, and 6 bases stayed unmatched. This CDR3 region has 17 residues. The germline CDR1 and CDR2 sequences are SGHTA and FQGNSA. The CDR3, as DNA: TGTGCCAGCAGCTTGACTAGCGGGGCGCTGTACCAAGAGACCCAGTACTTC. As protein: CASSLTSGALYQETQYF.

This clonotype was detected only a few times. V gene TRBV29-1 combines with J gene TRBJ1-2; D is uncertain. Trimming cost V 7 bases and J 6 bases, with 21 bases left between them. The CDR3 is 14 residues long. Germline-derived CDR1 and CDR2 are SQVTM and ANQGSEA. The CDR3 DNA reads TGCAGCGCCCCATACTTCTTGGTGGAGAATGGCTACACCTTC. Translated, it gives CSAPYFLVENGYTF.

The chain uses TRBV28 and TRBJ2-3; 8 bases match TRBD1. V lost 4 bases, J lost 2 bases, and 11 bases stayed unmatched. Per germline, CDR1 MDHEN and CDR2 SYDVKM. The CDR3 sequence is 17 residues long. The CDR3 here is CASSSFPRDRYTDTQYF. CDR3 coding DNA: TGTGCCAGCAGTTCGTTCCCCCGGGACAGGTACACAGATACGCAGTATTTT. Based on the CDR3 plus reference TRBV28 and TRBJ2-3, the full variable domain is DVKVTQSSRYLVKRTGEKVFLECVQDMDHENMFWYRQDPGLGLRLIYFSYDVKMKEKGDIPEGYSVSREKKERFSLILESASTNQTSMYLCASSSFPRDRYTDTQYFGPGTRLTVL.

This chain uses TRBV5-6 with TRBJ2-5, with D possibly called TRBD1 or TRBD2 (5 bases each). Germline V lookup: CDR1 SGHDT, CDR2 YYEEEE. The ends were cut back, 3 bases at V and 10 bases at J, with 19 bases in the middle. The CDR3 has 14 residues. DNA for the CDR3: TGTGCCAGCAGCTCAGGGATTCGGGAAGGTGTCCAGTACTTC. It translates to CASSSGIREGVQYF.

In its sample, this clonotype was seen many times. The rearrangement joins TRBV12-3 or TRBV12-4 to TRBJ1-4; the D is unclear. The CDR3 has 16 residues. V was shortened by 3 bases and J by 4 bases, with 15 bases between the two germline ends. CDR3 sequence: CASSLGLTPDNEKLFF. CDR3 DNA: TGTGCCAGCAGTTTGGGCCTTACCCCGGATAATGAAAAACTGTTTTTT.

This clonotype was picked up a small number of times. This chain connects TRBV9 to TRBJ1-1; tentatively, D is TRBD1 (5 bases). Trimming removed 4 bases from V and 4 bases from J, with 14 bases in between. The CDR3 is 14 residues long. In germline, CDR1 is SGDLS, CDR2 YYNGEE. The CDR3 is CASSTRDGVTEAFF. The CDR3 DNA follows: TGTGCCAGCAGCACCCGGGACGGCGTCACTGAAGCTTTCTTT.

This rearrangement joins TRBV7-6 to TRBJ2-2; 8 bases map to TRBD1. CDR1 SGHVS and CDR2 FNYEAQ come from the germline V gene. The junction had 8 bases not matched to a gene; V was cut back by 5 bases and J by 3 bases. The length of the CDR3 is 16 residues. The CDR3 nucleotides are TGTGCCAGCAGCCCGATCAGGGGGCCCGACACCGGGGAGCTGTTTTTT. This translates into CASSPIRGPDTGELFF.

Many counts were recorded for this clonotype. V is TRBV6-2 or TRBV6-3 and J is TRBJ2-7, with D perhaps TRBD1 or TRBD2 (5 bases each). The V end lost 6 bases, the J end lost 6 bases, and 18 bases lay between the germline ends. The CDR3 totals 14 residues. The germline V gene encodes CDR1 MNHEY and CDR2 SVGEGT. The CDR3 nucleotides read TGTGCCAGCAGGGGGACGGACGCCGGCCTCGAGCAGTACTTC. This sequence encodes CASRGTDAGLEQYF.

This clonotype was seen more than once but under ten times. V and J are TRBV4-3 and TRBJ2-7; D not resolved. Germline loops: CDR1 LGHNA, CDR2 YSLEER. V was pared by 1 base and J by 1 base, with 8 bases between. This CDR3 spans 14 amino acids. CDR3 in amino acids: CASSQVIGSYEQYF. The CDR3 nucleotides are TGCGCCAGCAGCCAAGTAATTGGGTCCTACGAGCAGTACTTC.

The CDR3 DNA sequence: TGTGCCAGCAGTTTATTAGGGGGGGATGAGCAGTTCTTC. Translation gives CASSLLGGDEQFF. This chain uses TRBV27 with TRBJ2-1; TRBD2 might be the D (7 bases). Germline V gives CDR1 MNHEY, CDR2 SMNVEV (reference sequence). CDR3 size: 13 residues. Trimming took 1 base from V and 8 from J, leaving 9 bases between them.

This clonotype was counted many times. The rearrangement uses TRBV10-3 and TRBJ2-2; D may be TRBD1 (5 bases). The germline V gene encodes CDR1 ENHRY and CDR2 SYGVKD. There are 11 residues in the CDR3. Trimming left V 11 bases short and J 6 bases short, with 10 bases between. Here the CDR3 DNA reads TGTGCCTCTTCAGGGTCCGGGGAGCTGTTTTTT. Protein: CASSGSGELFF.

The genes are TRBV12-3 or TRBV12-4 and TRBJ2-1, with 9 bases fitting TRBD1. There are 15 residues in the CDR3. J lost 7 bases, V lost 3 bases, and 7 bases had no gene match. CDR3 sequence reads: CASSFLGQGLNEQFF. In DNA form, the CDR3 reads TGTGCCAGCAGTTTTCTGGGACAGGGTCTAAATGAGCAGTTCTTC.

Notes on this clonotype: At one end the junction does not follow the germline gene, possibly because of a read error. CDR3 DNA: TGTGCCAGCAGCCAAGGAGCGGGGGCCACTTTT. Protein: CASSQGAGATF. The gene calls are TRBV14 and TRBJ2-3, with 8 bases fitting TRBD2. Germline V gene data show CDR1 as SGHDN and CDR2 as FVKESK. The CDR3 is made up of 11 amino acids.

The rearrangement links TRBV29-1 to TRBJ2-7; TRBD2 agrees at 7 bases. This CDR3 is built from 15 residues. V trimming: 5 bases; J trimming: 1 base; junction bases outside the gene matches: 11. Germline V gives CDR1 SQVTM, CDR2 ANQGSEA. Written as DNA, the CDR3 is TGCAGCGTTATGGTTCTAGCGGCACTATCCTACGAGCAGTACTTC. It codes for CSVMVLAALSYEQYF.

The chain recombines TRBV20-1 with TRBJ2-5, with 9 bases fitting TRBD2. Trimming removed 0 bases from V and 5 bases from J; junction bases left unmatched: 10. Per germline, CDR1 DFQATT and CDR2 SNEGSKA (reference sequence). The CDR3 length is 16 residues. CDR3 amino acids: CSARDGGTSWGETQYF. The CDR3 coding sequence is TGCAGTGCTAGAGATGGGGGGACTAGCTGGGGGGAGACCCAGTACTTC.

This rearrangement joins TRBV6-1 to TRBJ2-1; the match to TRBD2 covers 11 bases. CDR1 and CDR2 from the germline V gene are MNHNS and SASEGT. The CDR3 totals 15 residues. The V gene end was trimmed by 8 bases and the J gene end by 9 bases; junction bases not matched to a gene: 12. CDR3 protein: CASRSSGGFYTEQFF. The CDR3 region has the DNA TGTGCCAGCCGCTCTAGCGGGGGGTTTTATACTGAGCAGTTCTTC.

The J gene is TRBJ2-1, the V gene TRBV10-3, with 14 bases aligning to TRBD2. The CDR3 is 14 residues long. The V gene's germline CDR1 is ENHRY and CDR2 SYGVKD. Trimming took 8 bases from V and 10 from J; bases not matched to a gene: 7. CDR3 residues: CAIEGLAGVGEQFF. The DNA for the CDR3 is TGTGCCATCGAGGGACTAGCGGGAGTCGGGGAGCAGTTCTTC.